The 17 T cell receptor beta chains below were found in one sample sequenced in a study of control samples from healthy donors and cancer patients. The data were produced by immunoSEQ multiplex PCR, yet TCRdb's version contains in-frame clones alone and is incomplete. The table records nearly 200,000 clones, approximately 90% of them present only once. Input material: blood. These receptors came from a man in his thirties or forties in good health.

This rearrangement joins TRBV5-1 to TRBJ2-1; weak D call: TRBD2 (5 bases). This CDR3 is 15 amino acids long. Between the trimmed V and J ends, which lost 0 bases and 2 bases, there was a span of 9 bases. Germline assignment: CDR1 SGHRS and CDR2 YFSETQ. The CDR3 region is CASSLESGPYNEQFF. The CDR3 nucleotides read TGCGCCAGCAGCTTGGAGAGCGGCCCCTACAATGAGCAGTTCTTC.

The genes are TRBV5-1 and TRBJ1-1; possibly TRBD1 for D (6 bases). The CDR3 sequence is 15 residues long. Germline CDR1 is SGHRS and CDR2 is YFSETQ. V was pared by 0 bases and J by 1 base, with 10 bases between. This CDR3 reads CASSLAQGANTEAFF. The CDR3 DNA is TGCGCCAGCAGCTTGGCACAGGGCGCGAACACTGAAGCTTTCTTT.

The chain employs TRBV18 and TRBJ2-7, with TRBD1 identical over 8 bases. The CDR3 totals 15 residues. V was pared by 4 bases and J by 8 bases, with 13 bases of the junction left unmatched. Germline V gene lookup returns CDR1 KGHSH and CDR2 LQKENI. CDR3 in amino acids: CASSLDVDRDGKQYF. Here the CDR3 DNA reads TGTGCCAGCTCACTAGACGTGGACAGGGACGGTAAGCAGTACTTC.

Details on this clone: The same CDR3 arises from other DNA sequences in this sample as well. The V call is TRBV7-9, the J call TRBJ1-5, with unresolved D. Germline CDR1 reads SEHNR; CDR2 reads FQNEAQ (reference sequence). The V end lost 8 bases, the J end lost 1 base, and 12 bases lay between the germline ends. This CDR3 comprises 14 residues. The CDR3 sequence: CASSSTGSNQPQHF. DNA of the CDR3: TGTGCCAGCTCCTCGACGGGAAGCAATCAGCCCCAGCATTTT.

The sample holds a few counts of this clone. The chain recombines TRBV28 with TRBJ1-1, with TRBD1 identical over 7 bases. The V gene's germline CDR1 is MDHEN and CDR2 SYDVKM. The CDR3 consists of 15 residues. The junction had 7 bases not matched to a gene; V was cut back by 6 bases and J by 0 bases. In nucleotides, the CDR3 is TGTGCCAGCAGCACCGGGGACAGTATGAACACTGAAGCTTTCTTT. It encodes CASSTGDSMNTEAFF.

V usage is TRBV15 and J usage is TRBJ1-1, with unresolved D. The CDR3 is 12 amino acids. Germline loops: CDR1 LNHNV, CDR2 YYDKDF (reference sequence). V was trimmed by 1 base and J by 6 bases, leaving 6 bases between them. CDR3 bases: TGTGCCACCAGCAGAGCCTCGGCTGAAGCTTTCTTT. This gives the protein CATSRASAEAFF.

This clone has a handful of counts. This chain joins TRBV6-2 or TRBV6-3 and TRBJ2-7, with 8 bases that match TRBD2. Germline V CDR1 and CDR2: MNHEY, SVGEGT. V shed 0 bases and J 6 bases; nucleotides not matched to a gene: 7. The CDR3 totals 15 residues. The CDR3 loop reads CASSYSFPGGLEQYF. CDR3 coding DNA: TGTGCCAGCAGTTACTCGTTCCCGGGGGGGCTCGAGCAGTACTTC.

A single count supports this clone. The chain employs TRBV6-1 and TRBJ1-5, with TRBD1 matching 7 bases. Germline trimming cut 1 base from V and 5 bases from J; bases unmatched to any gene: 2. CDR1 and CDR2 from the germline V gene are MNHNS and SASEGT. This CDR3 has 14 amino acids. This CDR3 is CASSEGTGDQPQHF. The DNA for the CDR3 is TGTGCCAGCAGTGAAGGAACAGGGGATCAGCCCCAGCATTTT.

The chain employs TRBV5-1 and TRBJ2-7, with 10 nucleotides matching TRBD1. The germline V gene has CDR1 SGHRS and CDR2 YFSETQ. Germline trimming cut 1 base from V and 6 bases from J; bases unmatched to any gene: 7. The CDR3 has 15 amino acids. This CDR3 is CASSLWDRGILEQYF. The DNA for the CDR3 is TGCGCCAGCAGCTTGTGGGACAGGGGAATTCTCGAGCAGTACTTC.

Here the CDR3 DNA reads TGTGCCAGTAGTACACTAGCGGTTTCCTACAATGAGCAGTTCTTC. Translating gives CASSTLAVSYNEQFF. The genes are TRBV19 and TRBJ2-1; TRBD2 matches 8 bases. Per germline, CDR1 LNHDA and CDR2 SQIVND (reference sequence). The V segment lost 4 bases and the J segment 1 base; nucleotides outside the gene matches: 3. The CDR3 length is 15 residues.

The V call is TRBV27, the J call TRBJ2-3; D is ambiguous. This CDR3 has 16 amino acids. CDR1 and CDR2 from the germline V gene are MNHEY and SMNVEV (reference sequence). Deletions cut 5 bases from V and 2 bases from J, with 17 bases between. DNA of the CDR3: TGTGCCAGCAGTCCGCAATGGACCCTCTCCACAGATACGCAGTATTTT. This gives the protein CASSPQWTLSTDTQYF.

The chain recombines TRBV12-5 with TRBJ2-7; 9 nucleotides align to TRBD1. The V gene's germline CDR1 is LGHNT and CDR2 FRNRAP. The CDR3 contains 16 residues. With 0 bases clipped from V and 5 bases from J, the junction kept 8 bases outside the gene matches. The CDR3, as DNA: TGTGCTAGTGGTTTGGTACTGGGGACAGGGTTGCACGAGCAGTACTTC. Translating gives CASGLVLGTGLHEQYF.

CDR3 sequence (DNA): TGTGCCTGGAGTACCAAGACCGGGAACACTGAAGCTTTCTTT. Translated, it gives CAWSTKTGNTEAFF. This chain joins TRBV30 and TRBJ1-1; D remains ambiguous. CDR3 length: 14 residues. V shed 2 bases and J shed 1 base, with 11 bases lying between them. Germline CDR1 GTSNPN, CDR2 SVGIG (reference sequence).

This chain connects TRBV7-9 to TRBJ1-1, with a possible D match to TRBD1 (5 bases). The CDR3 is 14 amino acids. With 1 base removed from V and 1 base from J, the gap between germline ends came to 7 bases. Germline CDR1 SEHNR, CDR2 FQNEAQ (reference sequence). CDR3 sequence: CASSLGGPNTEAFF. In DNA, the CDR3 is TGTGCCAGCAGCTTAGGGGGACCGAACACTGAAGCTTTCTTT.

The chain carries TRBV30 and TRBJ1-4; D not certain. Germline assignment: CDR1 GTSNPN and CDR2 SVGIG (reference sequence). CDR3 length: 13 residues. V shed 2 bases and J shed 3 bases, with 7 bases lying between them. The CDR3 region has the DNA TGTGCCTGGAGTCGTGGATCTAATGAAAAACTGTTTTTT. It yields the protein CAWSRGSNEKLFF.

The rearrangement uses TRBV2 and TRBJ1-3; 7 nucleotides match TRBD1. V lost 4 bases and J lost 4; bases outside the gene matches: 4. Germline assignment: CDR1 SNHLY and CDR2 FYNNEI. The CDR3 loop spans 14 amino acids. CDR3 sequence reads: CASSGTGAGNTIYF. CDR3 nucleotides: TGTGCCAGCAGTGGCACAGGGGCCGGAAACACCATATATTTT.

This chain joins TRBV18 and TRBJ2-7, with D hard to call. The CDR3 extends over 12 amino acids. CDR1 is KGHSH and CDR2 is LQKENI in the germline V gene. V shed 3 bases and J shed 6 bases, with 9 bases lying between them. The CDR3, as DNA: TGTGCCAGCTCACCCTCCAGCGCCGAGCAGTACTTC. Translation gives CASSPSSAEQYF.